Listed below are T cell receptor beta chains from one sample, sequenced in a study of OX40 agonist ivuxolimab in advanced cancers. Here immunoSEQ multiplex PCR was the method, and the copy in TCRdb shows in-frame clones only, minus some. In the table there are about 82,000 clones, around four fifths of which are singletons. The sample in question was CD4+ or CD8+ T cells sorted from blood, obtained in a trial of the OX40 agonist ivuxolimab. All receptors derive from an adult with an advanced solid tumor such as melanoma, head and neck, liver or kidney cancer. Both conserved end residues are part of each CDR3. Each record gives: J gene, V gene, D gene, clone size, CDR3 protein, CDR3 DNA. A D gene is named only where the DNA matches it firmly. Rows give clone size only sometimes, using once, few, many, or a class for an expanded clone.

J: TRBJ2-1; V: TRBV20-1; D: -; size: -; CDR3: CSGITGYEQFF; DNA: TGCAGTGGTATAACAGGGTATGAGCAGTTCTTC
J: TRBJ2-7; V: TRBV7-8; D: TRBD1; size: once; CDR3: CASSLGTSGGPKDEQYF; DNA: TGTGCCAGCAGCTTAGGGACCTCAGGGGGCCCCAAGGACGAGCAGTACTTC
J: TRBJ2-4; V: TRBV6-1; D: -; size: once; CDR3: CASSEALGGAIAKNIQYF; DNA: TGTGCCAGCAGTGAAGCACTGGGGGGGGCGATAGCCAAAAACATTCAGTACTTC
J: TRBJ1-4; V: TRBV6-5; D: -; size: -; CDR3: CASSYGGATNEKLFF; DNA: TGTGCCAGCAGTTACGGCGGCGCAACTAATGAAAAACTGTTTTTT
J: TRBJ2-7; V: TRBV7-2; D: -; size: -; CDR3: CASSLAWNEQYF; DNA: TGTGCCAGCAGCTTAGCTTGGAACGAGCAGTACTTC
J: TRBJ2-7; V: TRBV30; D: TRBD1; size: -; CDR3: CAWSWTGGYEQYF; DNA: TGTGCCTGGAGTTGGACAGGGGGCTACGAGCAGTACTTC
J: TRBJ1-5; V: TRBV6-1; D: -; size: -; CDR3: CASSEQGNQPQHF; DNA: TGTGCCAGCAGTGAACAGGGAAATCAGCCCCAGCATTTT
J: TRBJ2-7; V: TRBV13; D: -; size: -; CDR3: CASSLKLSGRDEQYF; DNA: TGTGCCAGCAGCTTAAAGCTATCTGGCCGGGACGAGCAGTACTTC
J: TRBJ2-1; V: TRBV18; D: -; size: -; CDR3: CASSPTSDTYNEQFF; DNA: TGTGCCAGCTCACCAACGAGCGATACCTACAATGAGCAGTTCTTC
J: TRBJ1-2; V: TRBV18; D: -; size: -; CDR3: CASSPPTVNYGYTF; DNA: TGTGCCAGCTCACCACCGACGGTCAACTATGGCTACACCTTC
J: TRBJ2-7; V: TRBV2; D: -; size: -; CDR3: CASSGLNVRDEQYF; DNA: TGTGCCAGCAGCGGGCTCAATGTAAGGGACGAGCAGTACTTC
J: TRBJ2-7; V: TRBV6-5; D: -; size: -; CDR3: CASSYSYSYEQYF; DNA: TGTGCCAGCAGTTACTCGTATTCCTACGAGCAGTACTTC
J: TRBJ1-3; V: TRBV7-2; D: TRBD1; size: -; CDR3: CASSLADRESGTIYF; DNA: TGTGCCAGCAGCTTAGCAGACAGGGAATCAGGCACCATATATTTT
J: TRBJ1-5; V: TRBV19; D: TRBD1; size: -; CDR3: CASGRTGADWGPQHF; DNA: TGTGCCAGTGGGAGGACAGGGGCGGATTGGGGGCCCCAGCATTTT
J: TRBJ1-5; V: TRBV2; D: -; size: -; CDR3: CASRGFKGSYSNQPQHF; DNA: TGTGCCAGCAGGGGATTTAAAGGATCCTATAGCAATCAGCCCCAGCATTTT
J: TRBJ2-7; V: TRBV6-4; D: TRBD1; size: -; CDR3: CASSRGQGGEQYF; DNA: TGTGCCAGCAGCCGCGGACAGGGGGGCGAGCAGTACTTC
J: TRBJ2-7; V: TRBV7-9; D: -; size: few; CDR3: CASSAAEEQYF; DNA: TGTGCCAGCAGCGCGGCCGAGGAGCAGTACTTC
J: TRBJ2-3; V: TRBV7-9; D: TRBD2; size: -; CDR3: CASSSGGGLAGTDTQYF; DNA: TGTGCCAGCAGCTCAGGCGGGGGGCTAGCGGGAACAGATACGCAGTATTTT
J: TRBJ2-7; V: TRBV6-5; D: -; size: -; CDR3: CASSDHGEYEQYF; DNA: TGTGCCAGCAGTGATCACGGGGAGTACGAGCAGTACTTC
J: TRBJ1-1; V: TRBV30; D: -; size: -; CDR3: CACNSRSSTSQAFF; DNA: TGTGCCTGTAACTCCCGGTCGAGTACGTCTCAAGCTTTCTTT
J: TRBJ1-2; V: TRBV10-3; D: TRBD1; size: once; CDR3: CAISAGTEASLYGYTF; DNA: TGTGCCATCAGTGCCGGGACAGAGGCGAGTCTTTATGGCTACACCTTC
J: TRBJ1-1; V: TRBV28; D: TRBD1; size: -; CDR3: CASSLRGQGAPEAFF; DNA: TGTGCCAGCAGTTTAAGGGGACAGGGGGCCCCTGAAGCTTTCTTT
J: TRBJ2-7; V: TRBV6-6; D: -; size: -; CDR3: CASSSRRSGTYYEQYF; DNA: TGTGCCAGCAGTTCGCGACGTTCCGGGACCTACTACGAGCAGTACTTC
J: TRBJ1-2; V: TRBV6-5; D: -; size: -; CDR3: CASSSQGAYGYTF; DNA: TGTGCCAGCAGTTCACAAGGAGCTTATGGCTACACCTTC
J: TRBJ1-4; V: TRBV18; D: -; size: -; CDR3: CASSSQASHVFF; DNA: TGTGCCAGCTCTTCACAGGCATCTCATGTGTTTTTT
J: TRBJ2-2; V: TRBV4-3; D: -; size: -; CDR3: CASSHGRAGELFF; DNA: TGCGCCAGCAGCCATGGACGGGCCGGGGAGCTGTTTTTT
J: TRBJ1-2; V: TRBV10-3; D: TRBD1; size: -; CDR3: CAIRGDRAGYGYTF; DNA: TGTGCCATCAGGGGGGACAGGGCTGGCTATGGCTACACCTTC
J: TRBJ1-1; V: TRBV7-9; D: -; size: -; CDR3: CASSALGGGTEAFF; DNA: TGTGCCAGCAGCGCATTGGGGGGAGGCACTGAAGCTTTCTTT
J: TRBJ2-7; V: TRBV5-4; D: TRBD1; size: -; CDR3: CASSSRQGGYEQYF; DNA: TGTGCCAGCAGCTCCCGACAGGGCGGATACGAGCAGTACTTC
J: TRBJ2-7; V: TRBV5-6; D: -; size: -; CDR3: CASSLVDSYEQYF; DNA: TGTGCCAGCAGCTTGGTGGACAGCTACGAGCAGTACTTC
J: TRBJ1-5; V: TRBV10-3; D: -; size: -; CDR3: CAISESGGDTRQPQHF; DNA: TGTGCCATCAGTGAGTCGGGTGGGGATACGCGGCAGCCCCAGCATTTT